Below, 9 T cell receptor beta chains from the same sample are listed, as sequenced in a study of vaccination and CD4 T cells after COVID-19. The treatment: 10-day PBMC culture with coronavirus spike peptide pools or control peptides (ViraFEST assay). For these receptors, no antigen is known. With the Oncomine TCR Beta short-read assay, DNA from cultured CD4+ T cells was sequenced. MiXCR, applied by TCRdb to the PCR reads, yields one record per CDR3 protein. The data hold about 13,000 distinct CDR3 sequences, with about 50% observed a single time. The sample consisted of CD4+ T cells from blood, cultured in vitro. These receptors came from a human donor who had recovered from COVID-19.

The chain couples TRBV12-3 or TRBV12-4 to TRBJ2-7, with no clear D. The CDR3 loop spans 12 amino acids. V lost 3 bases and J lost 2, with 5 bases in between. The CDR3 nucleotides are TGTGCCAGCAGTTTGAGGCCCTACGAGCAGTACTTC. The encoded protein is CASSLRPYEQYF.

The genes are TRBV6-2 or TRBV6-3 and TRBJ1-5; 11 bases are shared with TRBD1. The V gene end was trimmed by 4 bases and the J gene end by 7 bases; junction bases not matched to a gene: 6. Germline CDR1 reads MNHEY; CDR2 reads SVGEGT. The CDR3 is 15 residues long. For the CDR3, the DNA is TGTGCCAGCAGTTTCGGACAGGGGGCAAGCCAGCCCCAGCATTTT. As protein: CASSFGQGASQPQHF.

The chain employs TRBV4-1 and TRBJ1-6, with D hard to call. CDR1 MGHRA and CDR2 YSYEKL come from the germline V gene. V shed 0 bases and J shed 12 bases, with 9 bases lying between them. CDR3 length equals 13 residues. Written as DNA, the CDR3 is TGCGCCAGCAGCCAAGATCCCAGTAAACCCCTCCACTTT. It codes for CASSQDPSKPLHF.

This clonotype was detected only once. This rearrangement joins TRBV2 to TRBJ1-2; D remains unclear. Trimming left V 6 bases short and J 4 bases short, with 3 bases between. Germline CDR1 reads SNHLY; CDR2 reads FYNNEI. CDR3 length: 10 amino acids. The CDR3 protein is CASSLYGYTF. CDR3 coding DNA: TGTGCCAGCAGCCTCTATGGCTACACCTTC.

The V gene is TRBV10-3, the J gene TRBJ2-7, with D perhaps TRBD1 or TRBD2 (6 bases each). The CDR3 contains 15 residues. The germline V gene has CDR1 ENHRY and CDR2 SYGVKD. V lost 7 bases, J lost 3 bases, and 19 bases lay in between. For the CDR3, the DNA is TGTGCCATCACCGGGGGAGACAGGAAGAACTACGAGCAGTACTTC. Translating it yields CAITGGDRKNYEQYF.

The chain employs TRBV14 and TRBJ1-1, with TRBD1 as a possible D gene (6 bases). From germline, CDR1 is SGHDN and CDR2 FVKESK. This CDR3 is built from 19 residues. The germline V and J ends were trimmed by 0 bases and 2 bases, with 22 bases remaining between them. The CDR3 is CASSQDFGLLGARNTEAFF. Written as DNA, the CDR3 is TGTGCCAGCAGCCAAGACTTCGGACTTTTGGGGGCCCGAAACACTGAAGCTTTCTTT.

The V call is TRBV11-2, the J call TRBJ1-6; D is possibly TRBD1 (5 bases). V shed 1 base and J shed 9 bases, with 22 bases lying between them. The CDR3 runs 18 residues. Germline values: CDR1 SGHAT, CDR2 FQNNGV. The CDR3 loop is CASSLGLGGSATSSPLHF. CDR3 sequence (DNA): TGTGCCAGCAGCTTAGGGCTTGGGGGGAGTGCTACGAGTTCACCCCTCCACTTT. Based on the CDR3 plus reference TRBV11-2 and TRBJ1-6, the full variable domain is EAGVAQSPRYKIIEKRQSVAFWCNPISGHATLYWYQQILGQGPKLLIQFQNNGVVDDSQLPKDRFSAERLKGVDSTLKIQPAKLEDSAVYLCASSLGLGGSATSSPLHFGNGTRLTVT.

The chain employs TRBV12-3 or TRBV12-4 and TRBJ1-2; D is ambiguous. Between the trimmed V and J ends, which lost 2 bases and 8 bases, there was a span of 6 bases. The CDR3 has 11 amino acids. The chain's CDR3 is CASSLSPGYTF. CDR3 nucleotide sequence: TGTGCCAGCAGTTTATCGCCCGGCTACACCTTC.

The chain couples TRBV9 to TRBJ1-2; tentative D call: TRBD1 (6 bases). Per the germline V gene, CDR1 is SGDLS and CDR2 is YYNGEE. The V end was cut by 1 base, the J end by 6 bases, with 10 bases between. The CDR3 is 13 residues long. As DNA, the CDR3 is TGTGCCAGCAGCGTAAACAGGGTGCATGGCTACACCTTC. Its translation: CASSVNRVHGYTF.